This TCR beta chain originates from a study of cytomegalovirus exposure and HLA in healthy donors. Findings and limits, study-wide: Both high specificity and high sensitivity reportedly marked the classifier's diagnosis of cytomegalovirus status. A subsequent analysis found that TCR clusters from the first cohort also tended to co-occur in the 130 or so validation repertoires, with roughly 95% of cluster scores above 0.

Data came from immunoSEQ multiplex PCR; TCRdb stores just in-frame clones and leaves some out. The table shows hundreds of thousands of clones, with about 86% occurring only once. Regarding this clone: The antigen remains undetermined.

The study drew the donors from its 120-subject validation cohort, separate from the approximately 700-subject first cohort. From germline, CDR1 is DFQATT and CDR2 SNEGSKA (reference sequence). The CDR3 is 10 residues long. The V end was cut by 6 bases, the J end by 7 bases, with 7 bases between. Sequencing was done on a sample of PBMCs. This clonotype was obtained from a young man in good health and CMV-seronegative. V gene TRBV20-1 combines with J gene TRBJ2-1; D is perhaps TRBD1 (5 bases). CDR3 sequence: CSADRNEQFF. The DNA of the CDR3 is TGCAGTGCCGACAGAAATGAGCAGTTCTTC.